This T cell receptor beta chain was recorded in a study of T-cell reconstitution after alpha-beta-depleted transplantation in children. Study conclusions and caveats: Hyperexpanded clones declined; after one year, newly produced T cells mostly supplied diversity. Reportedly, alpha-beta T cells present about two months post-transplant originated from several hundred expanded clones of graft origin. Some patients' high day-60 TCRbeta diversity was traced to surviving recipient T cells and thymic progenitors.

Regarding this clonotype: Its cognate antigen is unknown.

The V gene's germline CDR1 is ENHRY and CDR2 SYGVKD. V was trimmed by 6 bases and J by 1 base, leaving 13 bases between them. The CDR3 has 14 residues. TCRbeta library preparation incorporated unique molecular identifiers. MiXCR was run by TCRdb on the PCR reads, yielding one entry per CDR3 protein. This sample has about 98,000 distinct CDR3 sequences, with roughly a quarter found just once. The material sequenced was PBMCs, taken before TCRalphabeta/CD19-depleted stem cell transplant. The rearrangement links TRBV10-3 to TRBJ2-7; D not resolved. The receptor comes from a boy younger than 10 with acute lymphoblastic leukemia, due to receive a stem cell transplant. The CDR3 is CAIRDPLGSYEQYF. As DNA, the CDR3 is TGTGCCATCAGGGACCCGCTAGGTTCCTACGAGCAGTACTTC.